A single sample is the source of the 30 T cell receptor beta chains below, sequenced in a study of resident and recirculating memory T cells in vitiligo. Profiled with immunoSEQ multiplex PCR; TCRdb holds only in-frame clones, not every one. The sample comprises 70,000 to 75,000 clones, 90% to 95% of which are singletons, and around 4.9% rests with the top ten. The specimen was blood. The receptors originated from a male donor with vitiligo.

The V gene is TRBV9, the J gene TRBJ2-5; 9 bases match TRBD1. V trimming: 0 bases; J trimming: 4 bases; junction bases outside the gene matches: 10. The CDR3 has 17 residues. Germline V CDR1 and CDR2: SGDLS, YYNGEE. CDR3 nucleotide sequence: TGTGCCAGCAGCGTAGGGGGGGGGACAGGGTACCGAGAGACCCAGTACTTC. This encodes CASSVGGGTGYRETQYF.

The rearrangement joins TRBV7-9 to TRBJ1-3; perhaps TRBD1 as D (5 bases). This CDR3 comprises 19 residues. Germline assignment: CDR1 SEHNR and CDR2 FQNEAQ (reference sequence). Trimming left V 1 base short and J 2 bases short, with 21 bases between. The CDR3 region is CASSLVMGQGYSAGNTIYF. DNA for the CDR3: TGTGCCAGCAGCTTAGTAATGGGGCAGGGCTACTCTGCTGGAAACACCATATATTTT.

The J gene is TRBJ1-1, the V gene TRBV7-9; 7 bases align to TRBD1. This CDR3 is 13 amino acids long. J was trimmed by 11 bases and V by 4 bases; bases with no gene match: 10. Per the germline V gene, CDR1 is SEHNR and CDR2 is FQNEAQ (reference sequence). CDR3 loop: CASSSDSGTVAFF. DNA of the CDR3: TGTGCCAGCAGCTCCGACTCAGGGACAGTGGCTTTCTTT.

The rearrangement joins TRBV7-9 to TRBJ2-5; 7 nucleotides agree with TRBD1. From germline, CDR1 is SEHNR and CDR2 FQNEAQ (reference sequence). Losses at the gene ends were 5 bases for V and 2 bases for J; bases not matched to a gene: 11. The CDR3 consists of 16 residues. The CDR3 sequence is CASSPKVGTEQETQYF. The CDR3 region has the DNA TGTGCCAGCAGCCCCAAGGTTGGGACAGAACAAGAGACCCAGTACTTC.

V gene TRBV4-3 combines with J gene TRBJ2-7; perhaps TRBD1 as D (6 bases). The germline V and J ends were trimmed by 0 bases and 5 bases, with 14 bases remaining between them. CDR3 length equals 15 residues. From germline, CDR1 is LGHNA and CDR2 YSLEER. The CDR3 bases are TGCGCCAGCAGCCAAGAGGCAGGGGTAGGCGACGAGCAGTACTTC. Translation: CASSQEAGVGDEQYF.

The chain employs TRBV19 and TRBJ1-3; TRBD1 might be the D (6 bases). Trimming left V 7 bases short and J 0 bases short, with 25 bases between. CDR1 and CDR2 from the germline V gene are LNHDA and SQIVND (reference sequence). The CDR3 extends over 19 amino acids. The CDR3 bases are TGTGCCAGTACCAAAAGACGACCGGGACACCGTCTCTCTGGAAACACCATATATTTT. Translating it yields CASTKRRPGHRLSGNTIYF.

On this clone itself: This same CDR3 is encoded by further DNA sequences in the sample. The chain couples TRBV19 to TRBJ1-6; 8 nucleotides line up with TRBD1. The V and J ends lost 5 bases and 7 bases, in that order; junction bases with no gene match: 4. The germline gives CDR1 LNHDA, CDR2 SQIVND (reference sequence). CDR3 length: 14 amino acids. Here the CDR3 DNA reads TGTGCCAGTAGTTTAGGACAGGGCAATTCACCCCTCCACTTT. Residues: CASSLGQGNSPLHF.

This clone appeared a few times. The chain couples TRBV4-2 to TRBJ1-5; D may be TRBD1 (5 bases). There are 15 residues in the CDR3. The germline CDR1 and CDR2 sequences are LGHNA and YNFKEQ. With 0 bases removed from V and 2 bases from J, the gap between germline ends came to 8 bases. CDR3 in DNA: TGTGCCAGCAGCCAAGATCAAGGGGGCAATCAGCCCCAGCATTTT. It specifies CASSQDQGGNQPQHF.

V is TRBV11-1 and J is TRBJ2-1, with D possibly TRBD2 on 6 matching bases. The V gene's germline CDR1 is SGHAT and CDR2 FQDESV (reference sequence). The CDR3 has 17 amino acids. Trimming took off 5 bases at V and 4 bases at J, with 21 bases between the two ends. The CDR3 coding sequence is TGTGCCAGCAGCCCGATGGGGGGTTCCCAATTATACAATGAGCAGTTCTTC. The encoded protein is CASSPMGGSQLYNEQFF.

The chain employs TRBV2 and TRBJ1-1; a weak D match, TRBD1 (5 bases). This CDR3 has 14 residues. Germline CDR1 is SNHLY and CDR2 is FYNNEI. Trimming removed 8 bases from V and 1 base from J, with 14 bases in between. CDR3 in amino acids: CASALRTKNTEAFF. CDR3 sequence (DNA): TGTGCCAGCGCTCTTCGGACAAAGAACACTGAAGCTTTCTTT.

The chain joins TRBV7-9 to TRBJ2-5, with a possible D match to TRBD1 (7 bases). The CDR3 is 17 amino acids. Trimming removed 3 bases at V and 3 bases at J, with 20 bases between. CDR1 and CDR2 from the germline V gene are SEHNR and FQNEAQ (reference sequence). The CDR3 DNA is TGTGCCAGCAGCTTCCCAACAGGGGTGGAGGGGAAAGAGACCCAGTACTTC. Translated: CASSFPTGVEGKETQYF.

V gene TRBV6-1 combines with J gene TRBJ2-7; TRBD1 aligns across 7 bases. V was clipped by 6 bases and J by 4 bases; unmatched bases: 9. CDR3 length: 14 amino acids. The V gene's germline CDR1 is MNHNS and CDR2 SASEGT. The CDR3 nucleotides read TGTGCCAGCAGCGGTGACAGGGTAAGATACGAGCAGTACTTC. Translating gives CASSGDRVRYEQYF.

The chain carries TRBV5-1 and TRBJ1-4; TRBD1 might be the D (6 bases). The CDR3 has 16 amino acids. Trimming took 3 bases from V and 0 from J, leaving 12 bases between them. The V gene's germline CDR1 is SGHRS and CDR2 YFSETQ. CDR3 DNA: TGCGCCAGCAGCTCCGGGACAACTGCAACTAATGAAAAACTGTTTTTT. Translated: CASSSGTTATNEKLFF.

This clone appeared a single time. The chain joins TRBV2 to TRBJ2-1; a weak D match, TRBD1 (6 bases). The CDR3 is 15 residues long. Germline values: CDR1 SNHLY, CDR2 FYNNEI. Trimming stripped 2 bases from V and 0 bases from J, with 8 bases between. The CDR3: CASSEQGSSYNEQFF. In DNA form, the CDR3 reads TGTGCCAGCAGTGAACAGGGGAGCTCCTACAATGAGCAGTTCTTC.

V is TRBV9 and J is TRBJ1-2, with a tentative D call TRBD1 (5 bases). The CDR3 covers 13 residues. V lost 6 bases, J lost 8 bases, and 17 bases lay in between. Germline CDR1 is SGDLS and CDR2 is YYNGEE. CDR3 nucleotides: TGTGCCAGCACCCACACAGGCCTTGACGGCTACACCTTC. Amino acids: CASTHTGLDGYTF.

V gene TRBV7-2 combines with J gene TRBJ2-1; 7 nucleotides match TRBD2. Germline assignment: CDR1 SGHTA and CDR2 FQGNSA. V dropped 3 bases and J dropped 0; count of bases not matched to a gene: 5. CDR3 length: 16 residues. CDR3 DNA: TGTGCCAGCAGCTTGAACGGGGGGAGCTCCTACAATGAGCAGTTCTTC. This gives the protein CASSLNGGSSYNEQFF.

The chain is built from TRBV7-2 and TRBJ2-1, with D possibly being TRBD1 (6 bases). Trimming took 3 bases from V and 6 from J, leaving 15 bases between them. This CDR3 has 15 amino acids. Germline V CDR1 and CDR2: SGHTA, FQGNSA. This CDR3 reads CASSFEQGAANEQFF. The CDR3 region has the DNA TGTGCCAGCAGCTTTGAACAGGGTGCGGCCAATGAGCAGTTCTTC.

The rearrangement joins TRBV5-1 to TRBJ2-3; possible D gene TRBD2, 6 bases. Germline CDR1 and CDR2: SGHRS and YFSETQ. The CDR3 has 18 amino acids. The germline V and J ends were trimmed by 0 bases and 2 bases, with 19 bases remaining between them. The CDR3: CASSLGTLLRRDTDTQYF. The CDR3 DNA is TGCGCCAGCAGCTTGGGGACTCTTCTGCGGCGGGACACAGATACGCAGTATTTT. The full variable domain, with the rest looked up from reference TRBV5-1 and TRBJ2-3, is KAGVTQTPRYLIKTRGQQVTLSCSPISGHRSVSWYQQTPGQGLQFLFEYFSETQRNKGNFPGRFSGRQFSNSRSEMNVSTLELGDSALYLCASSLGTLLRRDTDTQYFGPGTRLTVL.

The rearrangement links TRBV20-1 to TRBJ1-1, with D unclear. Trimming shortened V by 1 base and J by 6 bases, and 6 bases separated the two germline ends. Germline-derived CDR1 and CDR2 are DFQATT and SNEGSKA (reference sequence). There are 11 residues in the CDR3. Here the CDR3 reads CSARGRPEAFF. In nucleotides, the CDR3 is TGCAGTGCTAGAGGGCGGCCTGAAGCTTTCTTT.

The chain combines TRBV6-1 with TRBJ1-5, with 7 bases matching TRBD1. The CDR3 extends over 13 amino acids. Trimming took 7 bases from V and 7 from J; bases not matched to a gene: 7. Germline V gene sequence: CDR1 MNHNS, CDR2 SASEGT. The CDR3 region is CASKETGWQPQHF. In DNA, the CDR3 is TGTGCCAGCAAAGAGACAGGGTGGCAGCCCCAGCATTTT.

J is TRBJ2-1 and V is TRBV19, with TRBD2 matching 9 bases. Germline V gene lookup returns CDR1 LNHDA and CDR2 SQIVND (reference sequence). This CDR3 comprises 16 residues. Trimming took 3 bases from V and 8 from J; bases not matched to a gene: 11. The CDR3 spells CASSIFRGRGGDEQFF. The CDR3, as DNA: TGTGCCAGTAGTATCTTCCGTGGGCGGGGGGGCGATGAGCAGTTCTTC.

This clone was seen just once. The chain uses TRBV6-1 and TRBJ2-3; 8 bases map to TRBD1. V dropped 8 bases and J dropped 1; count of bases not matched to a gene: 5. The CDR3 consists of 14 residues. CDR1 is MNHNS and CDR2 is SASEGT in the germline V gene. In DNA, the CDR3 is TGTGCCAGCGAACCGGGACAGGGCACAGATACGCAGTATTTT. Its protein is CASEPGQGTDTQYF.

The chain couples TRBV5-5 to TRBJ1-1, with a tentative D call TRBD1 (6 bases). V was pared by 4 bases and J by 7 bases, with 14 bases between. Germline CDR1 is SGHKS and CDR2 is YYEKEE (reference sequence). The CDR3 spans 13 residues. CDR3 in amino acids: CASSLQGFSEAFF. The CDR3 DNA sequence: TGTGCCAGCAGCCTACAGGGTTTTAGTGAAGCTTTCTTT.

CDR3 amino acids: CASSLTVGGEQFF. The CDR3 coding sequence is TGTGCCAGCAGCTTAACCGTAGGCGGCGAGCAGTTCTTC. V is TRBV9 and J is TRBJ2-1; D not resolved. CDR3 size: 13 residues. Trimming removed 4 bases at V and 10 bases at J, with 15 bases between. The germline gives CDR1 SGDLS, CDR2 YYNGEE.

This clone was observed a single time. The chain uses TRBV10-3 and TRBJ1-5; no firm D call. The CDR3 sequence is 15 residues long. In germline, CDR1 is ENHRY, CDR2 SYGVKD. V was cut by 6 bases and J by 1 base, with 13 bases left in between. Written as DNA, the CDR3 is TGTGCCATCAGCACGACTGAGCTAAGCAATCAGCCCCAGCATTTT. Its translation: CAISTTELSNQPQHF.

This chain connects TRBV9 to TRBJ1-2, with 8 bases fitting TRBD1. With V trimmed by 1 base and J by 4 bases, 6 bases remained unmatched. The CDR3 has 15 residues. The germline V gene has CDR1 SGDLS and CDR2 YYNGEE. CDR3 protein: CASSVIPGGFYGYTF. Written as DNA, the CDR3 is TGTGCCAGCAGCGTAATCCCAGGGGGCTTCTATGGCTACACCTTC.

This chain links TRBV7-9 with TRBJ1-1; 10 nucleotides match TRBD1. The CDR3 contains 13 residues. The trim removed 9 bases at V and 1 base at J, leaving 2 bases unmatched. The germline V gene has CDR1 SEHNR and CDR2 FQNEAQ (reference sequence). DNA for the CDR3: TGTGCCAGTGGGACAGGGGCGAACACTGAAGCTTTCTTT. Its protein product is CASGTGANTEAFF. The full variable domain, its missing parts supplied by reference TRBV7-9 and TRBJ1-1, is DTGVSQNPRHKITKRGQNVTFRCDPISEHNRLYWYRQTLGQGPEFLTYFQNEAQLEKSRLLSDRFSAERPKGSFSTLEIQRTEQGDSAMYLCASGTGANTEAFFGQGTRLTVV.

The chain recombines TRBV5-1 with TRBJ1-6; D is possibly TRBD1 (5 bases). The germline V gene has CDR1 SGHRS and CDR2 YFSETQ. V lost 5 bases and J 10 bases, leaving 13 bases between the germline ends. The CDR3 has 13 amino acids. In DNA, the CDR3 is TGCGCCAGCAGGCTAGGGGAATTGTCACCCCTCCACTTT. This codes for CASRLGELSPLHF. Looking up the rest from reference TRBV5-1 and TRBJ1-6 gives the full variable domain: KAGVTQTPRYLIKTRGQQVTLSCSPISGHRSVSWYQQTPGQGLQFLFEYFSETQRNKGNFPGRFSGRQFSNSRSEMNVSTLELGDSALYLCASRLGELSPLHFGNGTRLTVT.

The CDR3 DNA follows: TGTGCCAGCAGCTTAACCCCCGGAGACCGTTACGTTCCAAGCTCTGGGGCCAACGTCCTGACTTTC. It translates to CASSLTPGDRYVPSSGANVLTF. The V gene is TRBV7-3, the J gene TRBJ2-6, with D unclear. The CDR3 covers 22 residues. Germline CDR1 is SGHTA and CDR2 is FQGTGA. Trimming removed 0 bases from V and 0 bases from J, with 24 bases in between. Together with reference TRBV7-3 and TRBJ2-6, the CDR3 gives the full variable domain: GAGVSQTPSNKVTEKGKYVELRCDPISGHTALYWYRQSLGQGPEFLIYFQGTGAADDSGLPNDRFFAVRPEGSVSTLKIQRTERGDSAVYLCASSLTPGDRYVPSSGANVLTFGAGSRLTVL.

This sequence joins TRBV19 and TRBJ1-1, with TRBD1 matching over 11 bases. The CDR3 runs to 15 residues. With 5 bases clipped from V and 11 bases from J, the junction kept 13 bases outside the gene matches. Germline-derived CDR1 and CDR2 are LNHDA and SQIVND (reference sequence). The CDR3 DNA follows: TGTGCCAGTAGTCAGCCCGGGACAGGGGGTCGGGGTGCTTTCTTT. The encoded protein is CASSQPGTGGRGAFF.